The 8 T cell receptor beta chains below all came from one sample that was sequenced in a study of a mutant IDH1 vaccine in newly diagnosed glioma. No antigen has been assigned to these receptors. Sequencing used immunoSEQ multiplex PCR; TCRdb keeps in-frame clones, though not all of them. The repertoire holds some 63,000 clones, with 74% as singletons. This sample's time point: week 35, safety follow-up. The vaccine gave 300 ug of a 20-mer mutant IDH1 peptide subcutaneously per dose. The sequencing here drew on PBMCs, taken from a glioma patient whose treatment included an IDH1 peptide vaccine. These receptors were taken from a man in his fifties or sixties with glioma.

The rearrangement uses TRBV7-9 and TRBJ2-5; perhaps TRBD2 as D (5 bases). The V gene's germline CDR1 is SEHNR and CDR2 FQNEAQ (reference sequence). CDR3 length: 13 residues. V lost 6 bases to trimming and J lost 7 bases, with 15 bases between them. Written as DNA, the CDR3 is TGTGCCAGCAGAGAAGGCCGGGCGGGGACCCAGTACTTC. This translates into CASREGRAGTQYF.

V gene TRBV10-1 combines with J gene TRBJ1-1; maybe TRBD1 (6 bases). Germline loops: CDR1 WNHNN, CDR2 SYGVQD (reference sequence). The CDR3 length is 14 residues. V dropped 3 bases and J dropped 3 bases, with 11 bases sitting between them. The CDR3: CASSDRGADTEAFF. DNA for the CDR3: TGCGCCAGCAGTGATCGGGGGGCGGACACTGAAGCTTTCTTT.

The chain recombines TRBV5-6 with TRBJ2-1, with 9 positions matching TRBD1. V lost 4 bases and J lost 4; bases outside the gene matches: 9. From germline, CDR1 is SGHDT and CDR2 YYEEEE. The CDR3 loop spans 16 amino acids. The CDR3 nucleotides read TGTGCCAGCAGCCAAACCGGGACAGGGAAGTACAATGAGCAGTTCTTC. This sequence encodes CASSQTGTGKYNEQFF.

The CDR3, as DNA: TGTGCCAGCAGCTCCTGGGACAGGGGGAACAATGAGCAGTTCTTC. As protein: CASSSWDRGNNEQFF. The chain combines TRBV5-6 with TRBJ2-1, with 11 bases matching TRBD1. Germline CDR1 SGHDT, CDR2 YYEEEE. The CDR3 has 15 amino acids. Trimming cost V 3 bases and J 5 bases; bases outside gene matches: 4.

The CDR3 spells CASSLDLGKLFF. CDR3 coding DNA: TGTGCCAGCAGCTTAGACCTCGGGAAACTGTTTTTT. The chain recombines TRBV7-2 with TRBJ1-4, with D unclear. V shed 1 base and J shed 11 bases, with 8 bases lying between them. Per germline, CDR1 SGHTA and CDR2 FQGNSA. This CDR3 comprises 12 residues.

This clone was recorded once. This rearrangement joins TRBV2 to TRBJ2-3; no firm D call. Germline V lookup: CDR1 SNHLY, CDR2 FYNNEI. The V end lost 6 bases, the J end lost 0 bases, and 4 bases lay between the germline ends. CDR3 length: 12 amino acids. CDR3 sequence: CASRASTDTQYF. The CDR3 DNA reads TGTGCCAGCAGGGCAAGCACAGATACGCAGTATTTT.

The CDR3 DNA follows: TGCGCCAGCAGCACCCTGGACAGGGACGAGCAGTACTTC. Translated: CASSTLDRDEQYF. V usage is TRBV5-1 and J usage is TRBJ2-7; 8 positions agree with TRBD1. V lost 4 bases, J lost 5 bases, and 5 bases stayed unmatched. Germline V CDR1 and CDR2: SGHRS, YFSETQ. The CDR3 sequence is 13 residues long.

The V and J genes are TRBV5-8 and TRBJ1-1; weak D call: TRBD1 (5 bases). From germline, CDR1 is SGHTS and CDR2 YDEGEE. The CDR3 totals 15 residues. Trimming stripped 1 base from V and 7 bases from J, with 17 bases between. CDR3 nucleotides: TGTGCCAGCAGCTTGCTTGGGGGGGGGAGGATTGAAGCTTTCTTT. Translated, it gives CASSLLGGGRIEAFF. Variable domain in full (rest from reference TRBV5-8 and TRBJ1-1): EAGVTQSPTHLIKTRGQQATLRCSPISGHTSVYWYQQALGLGLQFLLWYDEGEERNRGNFPPRFSGRQFPNYSSELNVNALELEDSALYLCASSLLGGGRIEAFFGQGTRLTVV.